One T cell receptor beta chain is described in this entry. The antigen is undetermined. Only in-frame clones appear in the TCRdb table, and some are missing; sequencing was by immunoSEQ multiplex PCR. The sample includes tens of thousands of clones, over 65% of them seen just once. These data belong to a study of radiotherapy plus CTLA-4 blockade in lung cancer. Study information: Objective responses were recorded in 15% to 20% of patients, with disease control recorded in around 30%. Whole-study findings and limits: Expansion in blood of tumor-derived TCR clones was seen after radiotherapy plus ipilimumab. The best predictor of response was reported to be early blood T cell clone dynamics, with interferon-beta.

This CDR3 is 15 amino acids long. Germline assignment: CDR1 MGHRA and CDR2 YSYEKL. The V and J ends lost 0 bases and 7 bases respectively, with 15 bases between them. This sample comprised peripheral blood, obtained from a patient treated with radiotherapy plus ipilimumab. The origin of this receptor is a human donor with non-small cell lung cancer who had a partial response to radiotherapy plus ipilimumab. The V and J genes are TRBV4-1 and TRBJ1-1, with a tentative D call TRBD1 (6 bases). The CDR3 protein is CASSQDLAGEGEAFF. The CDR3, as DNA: TGCGCCAGCAGCCAAGACTTGGCAGGGGAGGGTGAAGCTTTCTTT.